These T cell receptor beta chains were read from a single sample in a study of cytomegalovirus exposure and HLA in healthy donors. This table comes from immunoSEQ multiplex PCR, and its TCRdb copy is limited to in-frame clones, with some not included. The sample contains 150,000 to 200,000 clones, about four fifths of which appear only once. Material: PBMCs. The receptor source for this set is a man aged 18 to 30 in good health and CMV-seropositive. The conserved cysteine and the conserved F or W are not part of the CDR3 here. Each record gives: J gene, V gene, CDR3 protein.

>TRBJ1-2|TRBV27
ASKKGQDFYGYT
>TRBJ1-1|TRBV6-1
ASSEFRGRTEAF
>TRBJ2-3|TRBV5-1
ASSLTSGRDTQY
>TRBJ2-2|TRBV7-2
ASSLRYTGELF
>TRBJ2-2|TRBV25-1
ASSEGPTQTGELF
>TRBJ1-4|TRBV7-2
ASMSGGGFNEKLF
>TRBJ2-1|TRBV7-9
ASSPSSYNEQF
>TRBJ1-2|TRBV11-2
ASSQDRGVSRGYT
>TRBJ2-5|TRBV5-4
ASSSQRRKETQY
>TRBJ2-4|TRBV7-2
ASSLSRGRRDIQY
>TRBJ2-7|TRBV14
ASSQGRGAYEQY
>TRBJ2-5|TRBV10-3
AISEPQGPETQY
>TRBJ2-7|TRBV7-3
ASSLTRGYEQY
>TRBJ1-5|TRBV29-1
SVREGSQPQH
>TRBJ2-2|TRBV4-2
ASSQVTGGLNTGELF
>TRBJ2-2|TRBV7-3
ASSPDRINTGELF
>TRBJ1-5|TRBV27
ASSLFSGANQPQH
>TRBJ2-3|TRBV6-4
ASRGLAGTDTQY
>TRBJ2-3|TRBV5-1
ASSFRRAGTDTQY
>TRBJ2-5|TRBV2
ASKAGAETQY
>TRBJ2-7|TRBV6-1
ASSEPSGSSYEQY
>TRBJ2-4|TRBV7-8
ASSLAWGGRGGVN
>TRBJ2-5|TRBV5-1
ASSVGAGETQY
>TRBJ2-6|TRBV29-1
SVEGLPPGTEPSGANVLT
>TRBJ2-3|TRBV29-1
SADYGGNPDTQY
>TRBJ1-1|TRBV7-8
ASSTTGTGTEAF
>TRBJ1-1|TRBV7-3
ASSLSLGTEAF
>TRBJ2-7|TRBV28
ASSTNRVSYEQY
>TRBJ2-3|TRBV27
ASSPPGGTPAGTDTQY
>TRBJ2-1|TRBV28
ASSSSGTVVYNEQF
>TRBJ2-7|TRBV7-9
ASSPGLAAYEQY
>TRBJ1-5|TRBV6-5
ASRPGGTNQPQH
>TRBJ2-2|TRBV30
AWSVRYRTSGRATNTGELF
>TRBJ1-1|TRBV6-5
ASARDREFGKAF
>TRBJ2-1|TRBV2
ASSDGLAADEQF
>TRBJ2-7|TRBV6-5
ASSPRDEQY
>TRBJ2-7|TRBV30
AWSVGGSDYEQY
>TRBJ2-7|TRBV11-3
ASSPGTGGSHEQY
>TRBJ2-7|TRBV4-2
ASSQTAGGTDEQY
>TRBJ1-2|TRBV6-5
ASWTGSSYGYT
>TRBJ2-1|TRBV29-1
SGQEREGNEQF
>TRBJ2-7|TRBV7-2
ASSSGQPGGYEQY
>TRBJ2-5|TRBV6-1
ASSEYGGGRAHETQY
>TRBJ2-3|TRBV5-1
ASSLEGDIDTDTQY
>TRBJ1-1|TRBV2
ASSDATGINTEAF
>TRBJ2-7|TRBV5-1
ASSLTSGSYEQY
>TRBJ2-7|TRBV4-1
ASSQDGVSGNAYEQY
>TRBJ1-4|TRBV6-6
ASSYGGGGSNEKLF
>TRBJ2-1|TRBV2
ASSYSSSYNEQF
>TRBJ2-3|TRBV29-1
SATAGGYPDTQY
>TRBJ1-2|TRBV14
ASSQDLEGIYGYT
>TRBJ2-3|TRBV16
ATTRDRTDTQY
>TRBJ2-3|TRBV28
ASSSEVDTQY
>TRBJ2-3|TRBV5-1
ASSARDRRDPFR
>TRBJ2-7|TRBV11-2
ASSSSGDSYEQY